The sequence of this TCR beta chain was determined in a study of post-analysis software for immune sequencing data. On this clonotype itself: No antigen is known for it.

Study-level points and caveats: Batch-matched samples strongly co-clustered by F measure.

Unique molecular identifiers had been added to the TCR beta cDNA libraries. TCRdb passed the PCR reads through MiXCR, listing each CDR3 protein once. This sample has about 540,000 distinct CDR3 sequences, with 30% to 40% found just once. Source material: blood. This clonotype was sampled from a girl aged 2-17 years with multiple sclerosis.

The CDR3 sequence: CASSTLGGDKETQFF. The CDR3 coding sequence is TGTGCCAGCAGCACCTTAGGAGGGGACAAAGAGACCCAGTTCTTC. The chain recombines TRBV5-5 with TRBJ2-1; D is perhaps TRBD1 or TRBD2 (6 bases each). V shed 4 bases and J shed 13 bases, with 24 bases lying between them. CDR1 is SGHKS, CDR2 YYEKEE, per germline (reference sequence). This CDR3 comprises 15 residues.